The T cell receptor (beta chain) under discussion was sequenced for a study of Graves' ophthalmopathy and Graves' hyperthyroidism. Regarding the study as a whole: Sensitivity of roughly 88% and specificity of around 76% were achieved when a 13-signature model separated ophthalmopathy from stable hyperthyroidism.

About this clonotype: Its antigen is as yet unknown. The junction departs from germline at one end; a sequencing error may be responsible.

Germline assignment: CDR1 ENHRY and CDR2 SYGVKD. The CDR3 runs to 15 residues. The authors amplified TCR beta CDR3 regions, and they did so from RNA transcripts for repertoire sequencing. After a first-round RT-PCR with HTBI primers, a second-round multiplex PCR was run. TCRdb recomputed calls from the multiplex PCR reads with MiXCR, one row per CDR3 protein. Of 600,000 to 700,000 distinct CDR3 sequences listed, about 41% are singletons. Sequencing was done on a sample of peripheral blood. V and J are TRBV10-3 and TRBJ2-7; TRBD2 matches at 10 bases. This receptor was taken from an adult man with Graves' ophthalmopathy. Here the CDR3 reads CASSEGSLAGVEQYF. The DNA for the CDR3 is TGTGCCAGCAGTGAAGGGTCGCTAGCGGGAGTCGAGCAGTACTTC.